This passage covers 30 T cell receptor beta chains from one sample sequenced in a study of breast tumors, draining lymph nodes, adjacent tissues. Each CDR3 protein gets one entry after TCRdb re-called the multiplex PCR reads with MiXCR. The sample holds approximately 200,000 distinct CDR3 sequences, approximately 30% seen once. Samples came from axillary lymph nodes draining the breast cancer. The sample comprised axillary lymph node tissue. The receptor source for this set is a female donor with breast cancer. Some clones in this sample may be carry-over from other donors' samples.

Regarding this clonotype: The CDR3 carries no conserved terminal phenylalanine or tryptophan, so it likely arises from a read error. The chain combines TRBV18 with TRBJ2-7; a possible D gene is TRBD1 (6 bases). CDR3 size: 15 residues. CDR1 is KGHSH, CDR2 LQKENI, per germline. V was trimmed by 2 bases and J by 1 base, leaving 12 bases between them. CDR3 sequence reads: CASSPGNRVSYEQYL. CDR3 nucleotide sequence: TGTGCCAGCTCACCAGGTAACAGGGTATCCTACGAGCAGTACCTC.

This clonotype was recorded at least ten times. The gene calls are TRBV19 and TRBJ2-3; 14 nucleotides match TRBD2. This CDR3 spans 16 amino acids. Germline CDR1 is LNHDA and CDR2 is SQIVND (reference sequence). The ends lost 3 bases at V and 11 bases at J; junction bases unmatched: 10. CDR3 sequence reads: CASSIDGTSGSIMQYF. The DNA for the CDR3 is TGTGCCAGTAGTATTGATGGGACTAGCGGGAGTATTATGCAGTATTTT.

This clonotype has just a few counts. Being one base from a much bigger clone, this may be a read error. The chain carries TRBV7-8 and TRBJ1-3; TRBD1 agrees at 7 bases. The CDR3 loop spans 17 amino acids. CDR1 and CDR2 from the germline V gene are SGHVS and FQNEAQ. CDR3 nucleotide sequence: TGTGCCAGCAGCCCACCCCGAGGGGGCAGCTCTGGAAACCCCATATATTTT. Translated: CASSPPRGGSSGNPIYF.

The CDR3 bases are TGTGCCATCAGTGGGGCAGGTGATGAGCAGTTCTTC. It translates to CAISGAGDEQFF. The chain links TRBV10-3 to TRBJ2-1; D call uncertain. Trimming removed 4 bases from V and 8 bases from J, with 9 bases in between. In germline, CDR1 is ENHRY, CDR2 SYGVKD. The length of the CDR3 is 12 residues.

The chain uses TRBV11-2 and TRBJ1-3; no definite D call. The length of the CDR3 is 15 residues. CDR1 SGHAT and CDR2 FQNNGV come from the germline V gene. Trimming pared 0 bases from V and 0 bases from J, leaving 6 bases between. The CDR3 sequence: CASSLEGFSGNTIYF. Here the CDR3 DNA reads TGTGCCAGCAGCTTAGAGGGGTTCTCTGGAAACACCATATATTTT.

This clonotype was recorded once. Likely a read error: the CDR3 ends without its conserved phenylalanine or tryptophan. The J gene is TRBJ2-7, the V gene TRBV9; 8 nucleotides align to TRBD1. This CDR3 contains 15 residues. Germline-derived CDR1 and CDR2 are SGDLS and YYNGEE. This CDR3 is CAGSQSGGRRNEQYY. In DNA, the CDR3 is TGTGCCGGCAGCCAATCAGGGGGCCGTAGAAACGAGCAGTACTAC.

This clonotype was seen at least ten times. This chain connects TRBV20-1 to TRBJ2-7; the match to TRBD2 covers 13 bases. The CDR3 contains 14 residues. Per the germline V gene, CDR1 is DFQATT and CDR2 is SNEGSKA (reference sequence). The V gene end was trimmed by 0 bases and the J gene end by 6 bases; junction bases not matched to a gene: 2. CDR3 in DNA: TGCAGTGCTAGAGACGGACTAGCGGGGGCCGAGCAGTACTTC. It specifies CSARDGLAGAEQYF.

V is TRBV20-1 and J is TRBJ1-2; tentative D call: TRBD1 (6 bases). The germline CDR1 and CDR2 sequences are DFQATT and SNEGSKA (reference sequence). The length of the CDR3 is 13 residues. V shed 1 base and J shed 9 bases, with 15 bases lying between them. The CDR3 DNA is TGCAGTGCTAGAGGGAAATACAGGGACAGCTACACCTTC. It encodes CSARGKYRDSYTF.

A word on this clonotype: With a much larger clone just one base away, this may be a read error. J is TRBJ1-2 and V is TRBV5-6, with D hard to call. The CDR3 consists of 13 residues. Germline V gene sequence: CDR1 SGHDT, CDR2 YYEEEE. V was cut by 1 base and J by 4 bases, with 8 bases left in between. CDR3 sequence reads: CASSLNRSYGYTF. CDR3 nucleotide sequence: TGTGCCAGCAGCTTGAACAGATCCTATGGCTACACCTTC.

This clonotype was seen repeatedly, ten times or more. This chain's CDR3 is CATSRDRGFEQYF. For the CDR3, the DNA is TGTGCCACCAGCAGAGATCGAGGTTTCGAGCAGTACTTC. The V and J genes are TRBV15 and TRBJ2-7; D unclear. CDR1 is LNHNV and CDR2 is YYDKDF in the germline V gene (reference sequence). This CDR3 has 13 residues. Trimming cost V 0 bases and J 6 bases, with 9 bases left between them.

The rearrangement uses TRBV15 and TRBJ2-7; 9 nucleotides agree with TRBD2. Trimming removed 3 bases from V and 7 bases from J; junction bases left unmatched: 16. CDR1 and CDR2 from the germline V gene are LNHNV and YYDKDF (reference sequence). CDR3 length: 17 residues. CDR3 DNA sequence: TGTGCCACCAGCAGGTGGAGGGAGCGGGGGGCTACGGGGGAGCAGTACTTC. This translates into CATSRWRERGATGEQYF.

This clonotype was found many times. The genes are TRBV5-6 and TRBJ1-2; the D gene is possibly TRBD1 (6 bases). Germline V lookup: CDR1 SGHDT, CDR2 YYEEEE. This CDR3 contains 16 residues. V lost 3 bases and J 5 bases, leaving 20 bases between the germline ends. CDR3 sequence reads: CASSSRGRRLAYGYTF. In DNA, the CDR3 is TGTGCCAGCAGCTCCAGGGGCCGCCGGCTAGCTTATGGCTACACCTTC.

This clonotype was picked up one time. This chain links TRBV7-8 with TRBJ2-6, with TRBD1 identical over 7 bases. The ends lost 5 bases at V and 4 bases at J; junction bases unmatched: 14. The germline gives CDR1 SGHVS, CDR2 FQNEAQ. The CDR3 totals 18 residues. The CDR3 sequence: CASSPGQVVVWGANVLTF. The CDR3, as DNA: TGTGCCAGCAGCCCCGGACAGGTGGTGGTGTGGGGGGCCAACGTCCTGACTTTC.

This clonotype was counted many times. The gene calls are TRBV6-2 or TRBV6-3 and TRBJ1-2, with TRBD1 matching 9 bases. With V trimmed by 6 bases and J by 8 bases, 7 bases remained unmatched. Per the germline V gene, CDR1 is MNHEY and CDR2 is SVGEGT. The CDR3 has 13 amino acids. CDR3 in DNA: TGTGCCAGCAGCCGCGGACAGGGGAGCGGCTACACCTTC. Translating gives CASSRGQGSGYTF.

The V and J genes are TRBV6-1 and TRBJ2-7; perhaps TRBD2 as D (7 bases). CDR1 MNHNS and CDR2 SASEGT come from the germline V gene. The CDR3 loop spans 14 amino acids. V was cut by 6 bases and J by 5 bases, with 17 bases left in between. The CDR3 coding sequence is TGTGCCAGCAGGGGGGGGGGCCGTTTGGACGAGCAGTACTTC. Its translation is CASRGGGRLDEQYF.

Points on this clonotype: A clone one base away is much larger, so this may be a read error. CDR3 nucleotide sequence: TGCGCCAGCAGCCCACGACAGGGCGAGCAGTACTTC. This gives the protein CASSPRQGEQYF. The rearrangement uses TRBV4-1 and TRBJ2-7; 7 bases match TRBD1. This CDR3 comprises 12 residues. V was pared by 4 bases and J by 6 bases, with 3 bases of the junction left unmatched. The V gene's germline CDR1 is MGHRA and CDR2 YSYEKL.

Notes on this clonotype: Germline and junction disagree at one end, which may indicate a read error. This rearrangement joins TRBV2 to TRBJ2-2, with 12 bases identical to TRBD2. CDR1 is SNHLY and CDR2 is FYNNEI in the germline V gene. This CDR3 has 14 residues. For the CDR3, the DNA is TGTGCCAGCAGTCCGCTCTTGACTAGCGGGGGGCTGTTTTTT. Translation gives CASSPLLTSGGLFF.

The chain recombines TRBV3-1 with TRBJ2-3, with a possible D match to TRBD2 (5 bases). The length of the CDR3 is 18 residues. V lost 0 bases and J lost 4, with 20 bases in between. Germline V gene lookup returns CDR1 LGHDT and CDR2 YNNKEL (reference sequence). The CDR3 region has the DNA TGTGCCAGCAGCCAAGATATCATCCATCTAGCTAGGGCAGATACGCAGTATTTT. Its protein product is CASSQDIIHLARADTQYF.

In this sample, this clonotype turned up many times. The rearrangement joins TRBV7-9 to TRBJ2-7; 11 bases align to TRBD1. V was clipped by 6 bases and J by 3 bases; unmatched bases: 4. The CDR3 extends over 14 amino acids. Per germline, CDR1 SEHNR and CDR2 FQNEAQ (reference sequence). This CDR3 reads CASRDGTGGYEQYF. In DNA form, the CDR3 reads TGTGCCAGCAGGGACGGGACAGGGGGCTACGAGCAGTACTTC. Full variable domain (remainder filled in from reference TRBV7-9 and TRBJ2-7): DTGVSQNPRHKITKRGQNVTFRCDPISEHNRLYWYRQTLGQGPEFLTYFQNEAQLEKSRLLSDRFSAERPKGSFSTLEIQRTEQGDSAMYLCASRDGTGGYEQYFGPGTRLTVT.

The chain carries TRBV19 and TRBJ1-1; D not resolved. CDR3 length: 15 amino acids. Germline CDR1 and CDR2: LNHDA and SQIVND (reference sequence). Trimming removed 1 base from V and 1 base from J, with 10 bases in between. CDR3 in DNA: TGTGCCAGTAGTATAGTGGGTTGGGGGAACACTGAAGCTTTCTTT. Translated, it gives CASSIVGWGNTEAFF.

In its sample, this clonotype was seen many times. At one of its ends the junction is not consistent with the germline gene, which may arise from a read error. CDR3 DNA sequence: TGTGCCAGCTCACCCCCGGGACAGGGGTCGATCTTC. Translating gives CASSPPGQGSIF. The chain employs TRBV18 and TRBJ2-1, with 10 nucleotides matching TRBD1. This CDR3 has 12 residues. CDR1 is KGHSH and CDR2 is LQKENI in the germline V gene.

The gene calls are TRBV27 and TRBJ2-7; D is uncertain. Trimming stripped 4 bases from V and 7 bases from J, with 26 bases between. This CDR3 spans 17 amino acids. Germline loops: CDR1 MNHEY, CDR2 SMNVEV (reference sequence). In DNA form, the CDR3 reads TGTGCCAGCAGTTCCGATCGGACCCCGAACGGGCTATGGGAGCAGTACGTC. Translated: CASSSDRTPNGLWEQYV.

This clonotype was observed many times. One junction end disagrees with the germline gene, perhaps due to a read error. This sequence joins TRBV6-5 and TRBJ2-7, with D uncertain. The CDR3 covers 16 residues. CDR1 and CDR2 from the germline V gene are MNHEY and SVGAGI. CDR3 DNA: TGTGCCAGCAGTCACTCGGGCGCTGGAAGCTCCTACGAGCAGTACTTC. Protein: CASSHSGAGSSYEQYF.

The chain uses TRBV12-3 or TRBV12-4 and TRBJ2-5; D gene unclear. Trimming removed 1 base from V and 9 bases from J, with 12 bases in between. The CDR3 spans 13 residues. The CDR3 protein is CASSLVEGQPQYF. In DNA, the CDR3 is TGTGCCAGCAGTTTAGTGGAAGGGCAGCCCCAGTACTTC.

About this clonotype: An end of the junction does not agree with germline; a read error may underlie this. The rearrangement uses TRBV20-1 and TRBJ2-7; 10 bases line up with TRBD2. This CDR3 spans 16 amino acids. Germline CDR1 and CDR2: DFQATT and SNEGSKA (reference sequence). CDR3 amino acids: CSASGPSGSASCEQYF. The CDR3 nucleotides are TGCAGTGCTAGTGGGCCTAGCGGGAGTGCGTCCTGCGAGCAGTACTTC.

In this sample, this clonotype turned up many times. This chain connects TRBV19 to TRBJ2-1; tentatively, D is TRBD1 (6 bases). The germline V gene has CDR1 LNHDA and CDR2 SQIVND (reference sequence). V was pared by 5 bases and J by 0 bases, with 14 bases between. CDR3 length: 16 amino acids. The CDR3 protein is CASSPVGQNSYNEQFF. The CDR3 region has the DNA TGTGCCAGTAGTCCCGTTGGACAGAACTCCTACAATGAGCAGTTCTTC.

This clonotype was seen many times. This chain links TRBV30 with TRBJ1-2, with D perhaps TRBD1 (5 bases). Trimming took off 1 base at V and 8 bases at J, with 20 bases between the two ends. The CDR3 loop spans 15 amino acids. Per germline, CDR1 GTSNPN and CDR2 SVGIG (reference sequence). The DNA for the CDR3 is TGTGCCTGGAGTGCATCAGGGCTCCCGACTTGGGGCTACACCTTC. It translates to CAWSASGLPTWGYTF.

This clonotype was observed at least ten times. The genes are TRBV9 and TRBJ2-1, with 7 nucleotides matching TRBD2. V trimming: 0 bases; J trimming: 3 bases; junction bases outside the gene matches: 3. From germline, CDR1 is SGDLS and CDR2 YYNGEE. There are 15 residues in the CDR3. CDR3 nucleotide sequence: TGTGCCAGCAGCGTAGGGGGCGGGAGCTACAATGAGCAGTTCTTC. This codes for CASSVGGGSYNEQFF. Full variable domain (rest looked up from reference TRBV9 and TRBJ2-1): DSGVTQTPKHLITATGQRVTLRCSPRSGDLSVYWYQQSLDQGLQFLIQYYNGEERAKGNILERFSAQQFPDLHSELNLSSLELGDSALYFCASSVGGGSYNEQFFGPGTRLTVL.

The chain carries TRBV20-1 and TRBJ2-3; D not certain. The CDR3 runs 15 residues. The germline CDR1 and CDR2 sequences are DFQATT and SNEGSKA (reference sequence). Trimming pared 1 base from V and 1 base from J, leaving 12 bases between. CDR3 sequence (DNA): TGCAGTGCTAGAGCAACCGGGTCCCGCACAGATACGCAGTATTTT. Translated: CSARATGSRTDTQYF.

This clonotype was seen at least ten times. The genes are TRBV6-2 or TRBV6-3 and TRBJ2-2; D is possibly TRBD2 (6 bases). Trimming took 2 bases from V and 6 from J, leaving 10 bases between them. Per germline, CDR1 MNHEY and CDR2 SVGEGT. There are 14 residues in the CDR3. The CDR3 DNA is TGTGCCAGCAGTTACCGTCGGGAGTCCGGGGAGCTGTTTTTT. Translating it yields CASSYRRESGELFF.